The 24 T cell receptor beta chains below were found in one sample sequenced in a study of CD8 T cells in Susac syndrome. Random hexamers were used to reverse transcribe the RNA input (about 0.45 to 1 ug). Each CDR3 protein gets one entry after TCRdb re-called the immunoSEQ multiplex PCR reads with MiXCR. The sample has more than 110,000 distinct CDR3 sequences, 90% to 95% seen once. The sequenced sample was CD8+ T cells from PBMCs. The receptors shown here come from a human donor in good health.

This chain links TRBV13 with TRBJ1-1; perhaps TRBD1 as D (5 bases). With 2 bases removed from V and 0 bases from J, the gap between germline ends came to 19 bases. Germline V CDR1 and CDR2: PRHDT, FYEKMQ (reference sequence). The CDR3 is made up of 18 amino acids. The CDR3 nucleotides read TGTGCCAGCAGCTTAACTCGCGGCGGGGGGAGCATGAACACTGAAGCTTTCTTT. Its protein is CASSLTRGGGSMNTEAFF.

The V call is TRBV20-1, the J call TRBJ2-2, with TRBD1 matching over 8 bases. The CDR3 length is 15 residues. Unmatched junction bases numbered 11, after V lost 5 bases and J lost 6 bases. CDR1 and CDR2 from the germline V gene are DFQATT and SNEGSKA (reference sequence). The CDR3 sequence: CSAAGGVGLAGELFF. CDR3 in DNA: TGCAGTGCTGCAGGGGGCGTCGGTTTGGCCGGGGAGCTGTTTTTT.

This chain links TRBV6-5 with TRBJ2-3; D is unclear. The CDR3 contains 13 residues. Germline CDR1 and CDR2: MNHEY and SVGAGI. V shed 6 bases and J shed 4 bases, with 11 bases lying between them. CDR3 coding DNA: TGTGCCAGCAGCCTTCTGGCGGCAGATACGCAGTATTTT. Residues: CASSLLAADTQYF.

The chain has TRBV15 and TRBJ2-2, with D uncertain. Germline V lookup: CDR1 LNHNV, CDR2 YYDKDF (reference sequence). V was pared by 0 bases and J by 7 bases, with 6 bases between. CDR3 size: 13 residues. The CDR3 DNA reads TGTGCCACCAGCAGAGATTGGGACGGGGAGCTGTTTTTT. It specifies CATSRDWDGELFF.

This clonotype showed up just once. J is TRBJ2-1 and V is TRBV7-9, with no clear D. Germline V CDR1 and CDR2: SEHNR, FQNEAQ (reference sequence). The CDR3 is 12 amino acids. V was trimmed by 2 bases and J by 7 bases, leaving 6 bases between them. DNA of the CDR3: TGTGCCAGCAGCTTACCCTCAAATGAGCAGTTCTTC. It encodes CASSLPSNEQFF. The full variable domain, with the rest looked up from reference TRBV7-9 and TRBJ2-1, is DTGVSQNPRHKITKRGQNVTFRCDPISEHNRLYWYRQTLGQGPEFLTYFQNEAQLEKSRLLSDRFSAERPKGSFSTLEIQRTEQGDSAMYLCASSLPSNEQFFGPGTRLTVL.

The V call is TRBV27, the J call TRBJ2-7; TRBD2 aligns across 11 bases. CDR3 length: 16 residues. Germline lookup yields CDR1 MNHEY and CDR2 SMNVEV (reference sequence). The junction had 9 bases not matched to a gene; V was cut back by 4 bases and J by 4 bases. Here the CDR3 reads CASSSSGGSSLYEQYF. DNA for the CDR3: TGTGCCAGCAGTTCTAGCGGGGGGAGCTCCCTTTACGAGCAGTACTTC.

The DNA of the CDR3 is TGCGCCAGCAGTCATGCAGGGGCCGGGGAGCTGTTTTTT. Translated, it gives CASSHAGAGELFF. This rearrangement joins TRBV23-1 to TRBJ2-2; D perhaps matches TRBD1 (6 bases). Being an ORF, TRBV23-1 has a function that is uncertain. V lost 3 bases, J lost 6 bases, and 8 bases lay in between. There are 13 residues in the CDR3.

V usage is TRBV6-5 and J usage is TRBJ2-7; 7 positions match TRBD1. V lost 5 bases to trimming and J lost 3 bases; unmatched junction nucleotides: 4. This CDR3 comprises 13 residues. The germline V gene has CDR1 MNHEY and CDR2 SVGAGI. CDR3: CASSVDRHYEQYF. CDR3 DNA sequence: TGTGCCAGCAGTGTGGACAGGCACTACGAGCAGTACTTC.

The V and J genes are TRBV30 and TRBJ2-1; D perhaps matches TRBD1 (6 bases). The CDR3 spans 13 residues. CDR1 is GTSNPN, CDR2 SVGIG, per germline (reference sequence). V was trimmed by 8 bases and J by 8 bases, leaving 19 bases between them. The CDR3 loop is CAANPQGPYEQFF. The CDR3 DNA is TGTGCCGCGAACCCACAGGGTCCCTATGAGCAGTTCTTC.

This clonotype has just one count. The DNA for the CDR3 is TGTGCCAGCAGTTCGGGACTAGCGAGATCCTACGAGCAGTACTTC. It is translated as CASSSGLARSYEQYF. The genes are TRBV28 and TRBJ2-7, with TRBD2 identical over 10 bases. The CDR3 has 15 amino acids. Per germline, CDR1 MDHEN and CDR2 SYDVKM. V dropped 4 bases and J dropped 1; count of bases not matched to a gene: 4. Full variable domain (rest looked up from reference TRBV28 and TRBJ2-7): DVKVTQSSRYLVKRTGEKVFLECVQDMDHENMFWYRQDPGLGLRLIYFSYDVKMKEKGDIPEGYSVSREKKERFSLILESASTNQTSMYLCASSSGLARSYEQYFGPGTRLTVT.

This sequence joins TRBV15 and TRBJ1-2; 7 nucleotides line up with TRBD1. This CDR3 is 13 amino acids long. V was pared by 5 bases and J by 7 bases, with 7 bases of the junction left unmatched. Germline lookup yields CDR1 LNHNV and CDR2 YYDKDF (reference sequence). The CDR3 loop is CATSGTTGFGYTF. The CDR3 DNA is TGTGCCACCAGCGGCACGACAGGGTTTGGCTACACCTTC.

This rearrangement joins TRBV5-8 to TRBJ2-7, with 10 bases lining up with TRBD1. Losses at the gene ends were 7 bases for V and 4 bases for J; bases not matched to a gene: 8. Germline V lookup: CDR1 SGHTS, CDR2 YDEGEE. The CDR3 extends over 14 amino acids. Here the CDR3 DNA reads TGTGCCAGCTACCGTCCGGGACAGGGGTACGAGCAGTACTTC. Translating gives CASYRPGQGYEQYF.

The chain carries TRBV11-2 and TRBJ2-1, with D uncertain. Germline CDR1 and CDR2: SGHAT and FQNNGV. The CDR3 loop spans 16 amino acids. V was clipped by 4 bases and J by 0 bases, with 13 bases between them. The DNA for the CDR3 is TGTGCCAGCAGCTCCTTTGCTGTAGGCTCCTACAATGAGCAGTTCTTC. It codes for CASSSFAVGSYNEQFF.

V is TRBV29-1 and J is TRBJ2-1, with no clear D. Trimming took 8 bases from V and 5 from J, leaving 10 bases between them. Germline CDR1 reads SQVTM; CDR2 reads ANQGSEA. The CDR3 loop spans 11 amino acids. Here the CDR3 reads CSTGKDNEQFF. DNA for the CDR3: TGCAGCACCGGCAAAGACAATGAGCAGTTCTTC.

This chain connects TRBV29-1 to TRBJ2-7; D gene uncertain. The germline gives CDR1 SQVTM, CDR2 ANQGSEA. The CDR3 consists of 11 residues. V was trimmed by 7 bases and J by 6 bases, leaving 13 bases between them. The CDR3 nucleotides are TGCAGCGGTTACCTTAGTGGCGAGCAGTACTTC. It specifies CSGYLSGEQYF.

The chain carries TRBV29-1 and TRBJ2-5, with D possibly matching TRBD2 (6 bases). CDR1 is SQVTM, CDR2 ANQGSEA, per germline. Trimming shortened V by 3 bases and J by 2 bases, and 10 bases separated the two germline ends. The CDR3 has 13 amino acids. CDR3 DNA: TGCAGCGTTGAGTCTAGCGAGCAAGAGACCCAGTACTTC. Protein sequence: CSVESSEQETQYF.

The CDR3 loop reads CATSGLAGGEQFF. CDR3 coding DNA: TGTGCCACCTCGGGACTAGCGGGAGGTGAGCAGTTCTTC. V gene TRBV27 combines with J gene TRBJ2-1; TRBD2 agrees at 15 bases. The trim removed 10 bases at V and 9 bases at J, leaving 4 bases unmatched. CDR3 length: 13 amino acids. Germline values: CDR1 MNHEY, CDR2 SMNVEV (reference sequence).

The gene calls are TRBV4-2 and TRBJ2-1, with 11 bases that match TRBD2. The CDR3 is made up of 16 amino acids. V lost 3 bases to trimming and J lost 8 bases; unmatched junction nucleotides: 9. CDR1 and CDR2 from the germline V gene are LGHNA and YNFKEQ. The CDR3 DNA follows: TGTGCCAGCAGCCACGCCACTAGCGGGAGAGGTCATGAGCAGTTCTTC. As protein: CASSHATSGRGHEQFF.

This clonotype was counted a few times. DNA of the CDR3: TGTGCCAGCAGCGGAGCGGGAGATAGACACGAGCAGTACTTC. It translates to CASSGAGDRHEQYF. The chain employs TRBV9 and TRBJ2-7; 8 bases match TRBD2. V lost 3 bases and J lost 5; bases outside the gene matches: 7. Germline V lookup: CDR1 SGDLS, CDR2 YYNGEE. The CDR3 covers 14 residues.

This rearrangement joins TRBV27 to TRBJ2-7; no clear D. Germline assignment: CDR1 MNHEY and CDR2 SMNVEV (reference sequence). CDR3 size: 13 residues. Trimming took 3 bases from V and 3 from J, leaving 9 bases between them. The CDR3 is CASSLGGGYEQYF. CDR3 sequence (DNA): TGTGCCAGCAGTTTGGGCGGCGGCTACGAGCAGTACTTC.

The V and J genes are TRBV7-9 and TRBJ2-5; D is uncertain. CDR1 is SEHNR, CDR2 FQNEAQ, per germline (reference sequence). The CDR3 is 14 amino acids. V lost 1 base, J lost 3 bases, and 9 bases lay in between. The CDR3 coding sequence is TGTGCCAGCAGCTTAGAGGCTCTAGAAGAGACCCAGTACTTC. Amino acid sequence: CASSLEALEETQYF.

This clonotype was recorded once. The V and J genes are TRBV28 and TRBJ1-2; the D gene is possibly TRBD1 (5 bases). The CDR3 runs to 13 residues. Trimming left V 2 bases short and J 6 bases short, with 10 bases between. Germline V gene data show CDR1 as MDHEN and CDR2 as SYDVKM. The CDR3 DNA is TGTGCCAGCAGTTTAGGGGCAGGCGATGGCTACACCTTC. It specifies CASSLGAGDGYTF.

The chain couples TRBV9 to TRBJ2-1; D remains unclear. V lost 0 bases to trimming and J lost 8 bases, with 6 bases between them. CDR3 length: 12 amino acids. Germline assignment: CDR1 SGDLS and CDR2 YYNGEE. This CDR3 reads CASSVGDDEQFF. CDR3 coding DNA: TGTGCCAGCAGCGTAGGAGATGATGAGCAGTTCTTC. Full variable domain (rest looked up from reference TRBV9 and TRBJ2-1): DSGVTQTPKHLITATGQRVTLRCSPRSGDLSVYWYQQSLDQGLQFLIQYYNGEERAKGNILERFSAQQFPDLHSELNLSSLELGDSALYFCASSVGDDEQFFGPGTRLTVL.

This rearrangement joins TRBV20-1 to TRBJ2-1; D unclear. CDR3 length: 14 amino acids. Germline V lookup: CDR1 DFQATT, CDR2 SNEGSKA (reference sequence). V dropped 1 base and J dropped 0 bases, with 7 bases sitting between them. The CDR3 sequence is CSARAWSSYNEQFF. The CDR3 DNA follows: TGCAGTGCTAGAGCTTGGAGCTCCTACAATGAGCAGTTCTTC.